This T cell receptor (beta chain) is drawn from a study of blood T cell repertoires in COVID-19. Study background: T cells, B-cell-depleted T cells, or PBMCs supplied cDNA or gDNA.

Original handling: Amplification of reference gene primers provided the estimated nucleated cell counts. Sequencing was performed with immunoSEQ multiplex PCR; in TCRdb, only in-frame clones are kept and a portion is missing. D and trimming come from the DNA, and the V and J calls and clone size come from that table. Here the sample spans fewer than 300,000 clones, 80% to 95% being singletons. After removal of 0 bases from V and 5 bases from J, the junction contained 0 bases not matched to a gene. This CDR3 is 14 amino acids long. CDR1 is SNHLY, CDR2 FYNNEI, per germline. The origin of this receptor is a woman in her 30s with COVID-19, enrolled during active disease. The chain has TRBV2 and TRBJ2-1; 8 nucleotides agree with TRBD2. The sequenced sample was peripheral blood. CDR3 bases: TGTGCCAGCAGTGAAGCTAGCGGGAACAATGAGCAGTTCTTC. It encodes CASSEASGNNEQFF.